This TCR beta chain was sequenced in a study of cytomegalovirus exposure and HLA in healthy donors. Healthy people donating bone marrow made up the donors. CDR3 length: 13 amino acids. Trimming took off 4 bases at V and 1 base at J, with 8 bases between the two ends. Germline lookup yields CDR1 SGDLS and CDR2 YYNGEE. Vbeta (60) and Jbeta (13) primers were used in the PCR. Per the study methods: Counted up in a later analysis, unique TCR beta chains came to about 80 million, with around 9.9 million shared. Clones were sequenced by immunoSEQ multiplex PCR, and TCRdb holds only the in-frame ones, with some missing. V, J and clone size are taken as reported in that table, and D and trimming were inferred from the DNA itself. Among around 200,000 clones listed, approximately 84% were seen once.

V usage is TRBV9 and J usage is TRBJ2-5; D not resolved. This TCR was sampled from a woman aged 40-49 years in good health and CMV-seronegative. Source material: PBMCs. The CDR3 nucleotides are TGTGCCAGCAGCCGGTTGTTCCAAGAGACCCAGTACTTC. Translating gives CASSRLFQETQYF.